Below are 16 T cell receptor beta chains sequenced from a single sample in a study of blood T cells in healthy people across ages. The authors ran a second PCR of about 7 to 12 cycles using a sample-barcoded 5' primer and a J-beta primer mix. TCRdb used MiXCR to reprocess the 5' RACE reads, holding one entry per CDR3 protein. The repertoire holds some 710,000 distinct CDR3 sequences, around a fifth seen once, with 20% to 25% in the top ten. Sequenced material: blood. The receptors stem from a man in his 70s in good health.

This clonotype was recorded a few times. V usage is TRBV7-2 and J usage is TRBJ1-6; 9 positions agree with TRBD1. Germline CDR1 SGHTA, CDR2 FQGNSA. Trimming removed 4 bases from V and 7 bases from J; junction bases left unmatched: 5. This CDR3 region has 15 residues. The chain's CDR3 is CASSSRTGENSPLHF. CDR3 DNA sequence: TGTGCCAGCAGCTCCCGGACAGGGGAAAATTCACCCCTCCACTTT.

The DNA for the CDR3 is TGTGCCAGCAGCTGGGGGACAGGGAAGAGCACTGAAGCTTTCTTT. This gives the protein CASSWGTGKSTEAFF. The V call is TRBV7-3, the J call TRBJ1-1; 9 bases are shared with TRBD1. CDR1 and CDR2 (germline): SGHTA, FQGTGA. There are 15 residues in the CDR3. V dropped 4 bases and J dropped 4; count of bases not matched to a gene: 7.

This clonotype was counted between two and nine times. The chain links TRBV4-1 to TRBJ1-1; tentatively, D is TRBD1 (6 bases). The V end lost 4 bases, the J end lost 0 bases, and 15 bases lay between the germline ends. Germline loops: CDR1 MGHRA, CDR2 YSYEKL. The CDR3 consists of 16 residues. CDR3 sequence: CASSRGLGGMNTEAFF. The CDR3 bases are TGCGCCAGCAGCCGCGGTCTTGGGGGCATGAACACTGAAGCTTTCTTT.

This clonotype was counted between two and nine times. The rearrangement links TRBV29-1 to TRBJ1-2; D is possibly TRBD1 (5 bases). CDR1 SQVTM and CDR2 ANQGSEA come from the germline V gene. The germline V and J ends were trimmed by 7 bases and 0 bases, with 12 bases remaining between them. This CDR3 comprises 13 residues. The CDR3 loop reads CSAWDAANYGYTF. As DNA, the CDR3 is TGCAGCGCTTGGGACGCAGCTAACTATGGCTACACCTTC. The full variable domain, in which reference TRBV29-1 and TRBJ1-2 provide the parts outside the CDR3, is SAVISQKPSRDICQRGTSLTIQCQVDSQVTMMFWYRQQPGQSLTLIATANQGSEATYESGFVIDKFPISRPNLTFSTLTVSNMSPEDSSIYLCSAWDAANYGYTFGSGTRLTVV.

The chain carries TRBV29-1 and TRBJ2-7; possibly TRBD1 for D (5 bases). The CDR3 sequence is 14 residues long. The V and J ends lost 6 bases and 5 bases respectively, with 20 bases between them. Germline loops: CDR1 SQVTM, CDR2 ANQGSEA. The CDR3 nucleotides are TGCAGCGTCGCCACGCAGGGTATTTTCGACGAGCAGTACTTC. This codes for CSVATQGIFDEQYF.

This clonotype was seen repeatedly, ten times or more. CDR3 amino acids: CSASWEHENIQYF. The CDR3, as DNA: TGCAGTGCTAGCTGGGAGCACGAAAACATTCAGTACTTC. The chain employs TRBV20-1 and TRBJ2-4, with D possibly matching TRBD2 (5 bases). Deletions cut 3 bases from V and 5 bases from J, with 11 bases between. CDR3 length: 13 residues. Germline loops: CDR1 DFQATT, CDR2 SNEGSKA (reference sequence).

This clonotype has ten or more counts. The chain links TRBV5-1 to TRBJ1-6; 9 bases align to TRBD1. Germline CDR1 reads SGHRS; CDR2 reads YFSETQ. J lost 9 bases, V lost 3 bases, and 10 bases had no gene match. The CDR3 is made up of 16 amino acids. CDR3: CASSSQSGTGSSPLHF. The CDR3 nucleotides read TGCGCCAGCAGCTCCCAGTCCGGGACAGGGAGTTCACCCCTCCACTTT.

The chain carries TRBV7-9 and TRBJ1-6; D unclear. The germline V gene has CDR1 SEHNR and CDR2 FQNEAQ (reference sequence). The CDR3 is 14 residues long. V was clipped by 1 base and J by 9 bases, with 10 bases between them. CDR3 sequence: CASSLGGDGSPLHF. In nucleotides, the CDR3 is TGTGCCAGCAGCTTAGGGGGTGATGGTTCACCCCTCCACTTT.

This clonotype was picked up a small number of times. The genes are TRBV11-2 and TRBJ2-3, with D tentatively TRBD2 (6 bases). The CDR3 sequence is 14 residues long. The germline V gene has CDR1 SGHAT and CDR2 FQNNGV. V was clipped by 5 bases and J by 7 bases, with 16 bases between them. CDR3 sequence reads: CASSPTRDFYTQYF. CDR3 nucleotides: TGTGCCAGCAGCCCAACACGGGACTTCTATACGCAGTATTTT.

The sample holds a few counts of this clonotype. J is TRBJ1-2 and V is TRBV6-2 or TRBV6-3; D perhaps matches TRBD1 (6 bases). The CDR3 is made up of 14 amino acids. Germline CDR1 MNHEY, CDR2 SVGEGT. Trimming shortened V by 6 bases and J by 3 bases, and 14 bases separated the two germline ends. DNA for the CDR3: TGTGCCAGCAGGGGTTCCGGGACACACTATGGCTACACCTTC. Residues: CASRGSGTHYGYTF.

J is TRBJ1-4 and V is TRBV6-6; D might be TRBD1 (5 bases). CDR1 is MNHNY and CDR2 is SVGAGI in the germline V gene (reference sequence). The CDR3 extends over 14 amino acids. V lost 6 bases and J 7 bases, leaving 15 bases between the germline ends. Here the CDR3 reads CASRGPQRIEKLFF. The CDR3 coding sequence is TGTGCCAGCAGGGGACCCCAACGAATTGAAAAACTGTTTTTT.

The V gene is TRBV12-3 or TRBV12-4, the J gene TRBJ1-2; D may be TRBD1 (5 bases). The CDR3 covers 14 residues. Trimming cost V 6 bases and J 6 bases, with 17 bases left between them. CDR3 in amino acids: CASSPSGGIDGYTF. CDR3 nucleotides: TGTGCCAGCAGCCCCTCTGGGGGAATTGATGGCTACACCTTC.

The table lists this clonotype with many counts. The chain recombines TRBV29-1 with TRBJ2-5; D uncertain. This CDR3 is 12 amino acids long. Germline values: CDR1 SQVTM, CDR2 ANQGSEA. V was shortened by 2 bases and J by 5 bases, with 9 bases between the two germline ends. In DNA form, the CDR3 reads TGCAGCGTTGAAAAGGGTTCGGAGACCCAGTACTTC. This sequence encodes CSVEKGSETQYF.

In its sample, this clonotype was seen a few times. The chain has TRBV7-6 and TRBJ1-1; D gene ambiguous. CDR3 length equals 15 residues. Trimming shortened V by 1 base and J by 1 base, and 10 bases separated the two germline ends. Per germline, CDR1 SGHVS and CDR2 FNYEAQ. The CDR3: CASSLVQSENTEAFF. Written as DNA, the CDR3 is TGTGCCAGCAGCTTAGTTCAATCAGAGAACACTGAAGCTTTCTTT.

There are a few counts of this clonotype. The chain carries TRBV5-1 and TRBJ2-1; 8 bases fit TRBD1. J gave up 6 bases and V 5 bases, and 10 bases lay outside the gene matches. The CDR3 consists of 15 residues. Germline V gene sequence: CDR1 SGHRS, CDR2 YFSETQ. The CDR3 nucleotides are TGCGCCAGCAGAAATCCCGGGACAGGAGGCAATGAGCAGTTCTTC. It translates to CASRNPGTGGNEQFF.

Details on this clonotype: A read error is possible here, since a much larger clone lies one base away. This chain uses TRBV5-1 with TRBJ1-4; no clear D gene. The germline V and J ends were trimmed by 6 bases and 5 bases, with 17 bases remaining between them. Germline assignment: CDR1 SGHRS and CDR2 YFSETQ. This CDR3 comprises 15 residues. The CDR3 spells CASKSQVAENEKLFF. The CDR3 nucleotides are TGCGCCAGCAAGTCCCAGGTGGCGGAAAATGAAAAACTGTTTTTT.